This TCR beta chain is drawn from a study of blood T cell repertoires in COVID-19. Study-wide context: Sites across the United States, Italy and Spain contributed samples from acute and convalescent COVID-19.

Study processing details: Scientists estimated how many nucleated cells there were by amplifying reference gene primers. Generated by immunoSEQ multiplex PCR, the TCRdb table keeps only in-frame clones and is missing some. That table is the source of V, J and clone size, and D and trimming were worked out from the DNA. The profile covers roughly 190,000 clones, with 80% to 90% appearing a single time and 20% taken by the ten largest. V lost 3 bases and J 7 bases, leaving 14 bases between the germline ends. There are 14 residues in the CDR3. Germline CDR1 and CDR2: SGHRS and YFSETQ. Only one count was recorded for this clone.

The receptor's source is a human donor in a cohort sampled during active COVID-19. V usage is TRBV5-1 and J usage is TRBJ2-1; tentative D call: TRBD1 (6 bases). Sample: peripheral blood. CDR3 region: CASSYVTGHNEQFF. CDR3 in DNA: TGCGCCAGCAGCTACGTGACAGGACATAATGAGCAGTTCTTC.